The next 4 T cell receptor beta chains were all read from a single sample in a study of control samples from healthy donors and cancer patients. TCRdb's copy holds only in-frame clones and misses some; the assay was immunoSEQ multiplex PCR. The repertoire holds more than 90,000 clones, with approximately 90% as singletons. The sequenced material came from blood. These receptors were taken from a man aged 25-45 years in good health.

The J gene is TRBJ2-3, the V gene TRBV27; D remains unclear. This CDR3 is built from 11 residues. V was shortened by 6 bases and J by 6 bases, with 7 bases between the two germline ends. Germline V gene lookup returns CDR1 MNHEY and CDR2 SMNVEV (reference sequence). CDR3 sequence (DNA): TGTGCCAGCAGCAACGTCGATACGCAGTATTTT. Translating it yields CASSNVDTQYF.

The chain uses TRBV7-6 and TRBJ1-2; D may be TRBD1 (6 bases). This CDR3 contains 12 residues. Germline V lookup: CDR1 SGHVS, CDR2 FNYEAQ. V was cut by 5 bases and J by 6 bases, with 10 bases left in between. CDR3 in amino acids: CASSDPGDGYTF. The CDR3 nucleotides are TGTGCCAGCAGCGATCCAGGGGATGGCTACACCTTC.

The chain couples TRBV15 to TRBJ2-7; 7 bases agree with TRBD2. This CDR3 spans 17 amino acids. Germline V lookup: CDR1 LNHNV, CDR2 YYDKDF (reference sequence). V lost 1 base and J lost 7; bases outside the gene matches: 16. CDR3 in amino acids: CATSRGKVLDSREEQYF. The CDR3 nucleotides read TGTGCCACCAGCAGAGGCAAGGTACTGGACTCGCGGGAGGAGCAGTACTTC. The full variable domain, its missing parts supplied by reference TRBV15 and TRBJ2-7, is DAMVIQNPRYQVTQFGKPVTLSCSQTLNHNVMYWYQQKSSQAPKLLFHYYDKDFNNEADTPDNFQSRRPNTSFCFLDIRSPGLGDTAMYLCATSRGKVLDSREEQYFGPGTRLTVT.

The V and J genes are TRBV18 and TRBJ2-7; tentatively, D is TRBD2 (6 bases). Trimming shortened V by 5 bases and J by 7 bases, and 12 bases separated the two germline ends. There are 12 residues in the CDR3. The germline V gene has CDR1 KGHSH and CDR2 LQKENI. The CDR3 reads CASSDGGYEQYF. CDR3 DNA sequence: TGTGCCAGCTCAGACGGGGGTTATGAGCAGTACTTC. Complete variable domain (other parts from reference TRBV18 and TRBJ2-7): NAGVMQNPRHLVRRRGQEARLRCSPMKGHSHVYWYRQLPEEGLKFMVYLQKENIIDESGMPKERFSAEFPKEGPSILRIQQVVRGDSAAYFCASSDGGYEQYFGPGTRLTVT.